This entry features one TCR beta chain sequence. The length of the CDR3 is 14 residues. CDR1 is SGHDN and CDR2 is FVKESK in the germline V gene. V shed 4 bases, J shed 6 bases, and the junction held 4 bases outside the gene matches. The repertoire was sequenced with immunoSEQ multiplex PCR; TCRdb's copy has only in-frame clones and lacks some. The sample shows 430,000 or so clones, 80% to 90% of them seen only once. This sample is part of a study of Ad26.COV2.S vaccination and SARS-CoV-2 variants. Study as a whole: Administration of Ad26.COV2.S was intramuscular, either once or twice 56 days apart.

Treatment described: 15 to 20 received Ad26.COV2.S at low or high dose, single or two shots; roughly five received placebo; per-sample allocation not given. Repertoires come from day 63 after the first vaccine or placebo injection. Donation was by an adult aged 18-55 years who was in Boston. The vaccine antigen was prefusion-stabilized Wuhan SARS-CoV-2 spike. The specimen was peripheral blood, collected in a trial of Ad26.COV2.S vaccine versus placebo. The source of this sequence is a person between 18 and 59 years old who received the Ad26.COV2.S COVID-19 vaccine or a placebo. This rearrangement joins TRBV14 to TRBJ2-7, with 12 bases fitting TRBD2. DNA of the CDR3: TGTGCCAGCAGCCCGGGACTAGCGGGCGGCGAGCAGTACGTC. Translated, it gives CASSPGLAGGEQYV.